Sequencing of this TCR beta chain was carried out in a study of brain T cells in children with intractable seizures. Findings of the study overall: Only CDR3 sequence similarity suggested viral specificity, without known HCMV serostatus. Pre- and post-surgery blood differed in depth, so pre-surgery absences may be undersampling. Known viral epitope-specific CDR3s closely matched each case's top public brain CDR3.

Germline V lookup: CDR1 MNHEY, CDR2 SMNVEV (reference sequence). The CDR3 contains 18 residues. V lost 5 bases, J lost 4 bases, and 16 bases stayed unmatched. Produced via immunoSEQ multiplex PCR; TCRdb's table is partial and in-frame only. The sample lists about 9,000 clones, 69% occurring once. The sequenced cases were selected for having the highest brain T cell transcript signatures. Details on this clone: The antigen remains undetermined.

The sequence was obtained from a girl between 2 and 10 years old with tuberous sclerosis and intractable seizures. The sample consisted of resected brain tissue, taken at surgery. The chain combines TRBV27 with TRBJ1-2, with 10 nucleotides matching TRBD1. The CDR3 sequence: CASSTYPGTGDYFYGYTF. DNA for the CDR3: TGTGCCAGCAGTACCTATCCCGGGACAGGGGACTACTTCTATGGCTACACCTTC.